The 14 T cell receptor beta chains given below trace back to one sample, sequenced in a study of CD4 and CD8 cells across lung adenocarcinoma regions. In TCRdb, the PCR reads were re-called with MiXCR into one record per CDR3 protein. The sample gives approximately 3,500 distinct CDR3 sequences, 50% to 70% of which show up once; about a fifth is in the top ten. Specimen: CD4+ T cells from the margin of a lung tumor. The receptors derive from a female donor with lung adenocarcinoma. The CD4 and CD8 labels of this study may be unreliable.

DNA for the CDR3: TGTGCCAGCAGTTCCTCCGCTACGACGGAGAGCACTGAAGCTTTCTTT. Translated, it gives CASSSSATTESTEAFF. The chain joins TRBV12-3 or TRBV12-4 to TRBJ1-1; D gene ambiguous. V lost 4 bases to trimming and J lost 4 bases, with 19 bases between them. The CDR3 length is 16 residues.

This clonotype is labeled as large. This chain links TRBV6-5 with TRBJ2-1; 12 nucleotides match TRBD2. The V gene's germline CDR1 is MNHEY and CDR2 SVGAGI. CDR3 length equals 18 residues. Germline trimming cut 2 bases from V and 9 bases from J; bases unmatched to any gene: 14. The CDR3 nucleotides are TGTGCCAGCAGTTACACGGGGCTAGCGGGAGGGACGTTAGTTGAGCAGTTCTTC. Translation gives CASSYTGLAGGTLVEQFF.

The table lists this clonotype with a few counts. J is TRBJ2-1 and V is TRBV20-1; 7 bases agree with TRBD2. Trimming at V came to 3 bases and at J to 8 bases, leaving 10 bases not matched to a gene. This CDR3 contains 14 residues. CDR1 DFQATT and CDR2 SNEGSKA come from the germline V gene (reference sequence). The CDR3 sequence is CSASLAGDLYEQFF. In nucleotides, the CDR3 is TGCAGTGCTAGTCTGGCGGGGGACCTTTATGAGCAGTTCTTC.

The chain carries TRBV4-1 and TRBJ2-3, with D uncertain. The J call may not be correct, given that the DNA end is closer to TRBJ2-7. CDR3 size: 14 residues. Germline-derived CDR1 and CDR2 are MGHRA and YSYEKL. CDR3 residues: CASSQAPGQAEQYF. Here the CDR3 DNA reads TGCGCCAGCAGCCAAGCTCCAGGCCAAGCGGAGCAGTACTTC.

This clonotype was counted between two and nine times. The CDR3 sequence is CASSQDNRGNQPQHF. CDR3 bases: TGCGCCAGCAGCCAAGATAACAGGGGCAATCAGCCCCAGCATTTT. The chain uses TRBV4-1 and TRBJ1-5; possible D gene TRBD1, 6 bases. Trimming pared 0 bases from V and 2 bases from J, leaving 8 bases between. The germline gives CDR1 MGHRA, CDR2 YSYEKL. The CDR3 covers 15 residues.

The gene calls are TRBV11-2 and TRBJ2-1; 11 nucleotides match TRBD2. The CDR3 consists of 15 residues. V was pared by 7 bases and J by 6 bases, with 8 bases of the junction left unmatched. Germline assignment: CDR1 SGHAT and CDR2 FQNNGV. Written as DNA, the CDR3 is TGTGCCAGCACCGGAGGTAGCGGGAGGGCCAATGAGCAGTTCTTC. As protein: CASTGGSGRANEQFF.

Relative to its sample, this clonotype is large. The J gene is TRBJ2-1, the V gene TRBV6-5; 11 nucleotides line up with TRBD2. CDR1 is MNHEY and CDR2 is SVGAGI in the germline V gene. Unmatched junction bases numbered 7, after V lost 6 bases and J lost 6 bases. The CDR3 extends over 15 amino acids. This CDR3 is CASRFSGTSGNEQFF. The CDR3 coding sequence is TGTGCCAGCAGATTCTCCGGGACTAGCGGCAATGAGCAGTTCTTC.

Remarks on this clonotype: Compared with germline, one end of the junction differs, possibly owing to a read error. The rearrangement uses TRBV14 and TRBJ2-3; maybe TRBD1 (6 bases). Germline V gene sequence: CDR1 SGHDN, CDR2 FVKESK. The CDR3 is made up of 15 amino acids. The CDR3 DNA sequence: TGTGCCAGGGGCTACGGGACACCTAACACAGAGACGCAGTATTTT. As protein: CARGYGTPNTETQYF.

This rearrangement joins TRBV6-1 to TRBJ2-1; 9 positions agree with TRBD2. The J call is in doubt because the DNA end fits TRBJ2-7 better. Germline CDR1 and CDR2: MNHNS and SASEGT. The CDR3 runs to 14 residues. The CDR3 coding sequence is TGTGCGGGGCGGGGGGGGAGAGACCAAGATACGCAGTACTTC. Translated, it gives CAGRGGRDQDTQYF.

The chain carries TRBV7-2 and TRBJ2-3, with 10 bases identical to TRBD2. The J call may be faulty, since TRBJ2-5 better matches the DNA end. Germline loops: CDR1 SGHTA, CDR2 FQGNSA. This CDR3 comprises 15 residues. In DNA form, the CDR3 reads TGTGCCAGCAGCTTATACCCTAGCGGGAGAGAGACCCAGTACTTC. Amino acid sequence: CASSLYPSGRETQYF.

Note on this clonotype: The junction differs from germline at one of its ends, possibly a read error. The J gene is TRBJ2-1, the V gene TRBV6-1; TRBD1 is a possible D gene (6 bases). Germline V gene data show CDR1 as MNHNS and CDR2 as SASEGT. The CDR3 extends over 15 amino acids. The CDR3: CASSVLQGTYNAQFF. In nucleotides, the CDR3 is TGTGCCAGCAGTGTGCTACAGGGTACCTACAATGCGCAGTTTTTT.

By share, this clonotype ranks as medium-sized (0.01 to 0.1%). The genes are TRBV7-2 and TRBJ2-4, with D possibly being TRBD1 or TRBD2 (5 bases each). Trimming stripped 5 bases from V and 8 bases from J, with 19 bases between. The CDR3 has 15 amino acids. Germline V gene data show CDR1 as SGHTA and CDR2 as FQGNSA. This chain's CDR3 is CASSPRGRYGDIQYF. CDR3 in DNA: TGTGCCAGCAGCCCGAGGGGCCGTTATGGGGACATTCAGTACTTC.

The chain joins TRBV11-2 to TRBJ2-3, with 8 bases aligning to TRBD2. V shed 1 base, J shed 4 bases, and the junction held 4 bases outside the gene matches. Germline CDR1 reads SGHAT; CDR2 reads FQNNGV. The CDR3 contains 15 residues. For the CDR3, the DNA is TGTGCCAGCAGCTTAGCGGGGGGGGCCCCAGATACGCAGTATTTT. It encodes CASSLAGGAPDTQYF.

In this sample, this clonotype turned up a few times. The rearrangement uses TRBV6-1 and TRBJ2-1; D is ambiguous. The J call is uncertain, as TRBJ2-7 better fits the DNA end. Per the germline V gene, CDR1 is MNHNS and CDR2 is SASEGT. The CDR3 runs 15 residues. CDR3 bases: TGTGCCAGCAGTGAAATGGTAGGTGGGTTCTACGAGCAGTACTTC. Its protein is CASSEMVGGFYEQYF.